This T cell receptor beta chain was captured in a study of cytomegalovirus exposure and HLA in healthy donors. General study points: Later examination showed HLA-associated TCR beta chains had greater clonal expansion than equally common others. Reports indicated that the classifier achieved high specificity and sensitivity in diagnosing cytomegalovirus status. Highly shared sequence variants in one cluster were likely a sequencing artifact. Accurate prediction of most subjects' HLA-A and HLA-B alleles from TCR beta sequences was reported.

Use of 60 Vbeta and 13 Jbeta primers characterized the PCR. Profiled with immunoSEQ multiplex PCR; TCRdb holds only in-frame clones, not every one. The sample has fewer than 200,000 clones, around 80% seen once. About this clone itself: Its antigen is unknown.

J was trimmed by 3 bases and V by 2 bases; bases with no gene match: 5. CDR3 length equals 15 residues. Germline assignment: CDR1 SGHDN and CDR2 FVKESK. This chain joins TRBV14 and TRBJ2-7; TRBD2 agrees at 9 bases. The receptor's source is a woman in her 30s in good health and CMV-seronegative. Sequenced: PBMCs. For the CDR3, the DNA is TGTGCCAGCAGCCAAACTAGCGGGCCACTCTACGAGCAGTACTTC. Its protein is CASSQTSGPLYEQYF.